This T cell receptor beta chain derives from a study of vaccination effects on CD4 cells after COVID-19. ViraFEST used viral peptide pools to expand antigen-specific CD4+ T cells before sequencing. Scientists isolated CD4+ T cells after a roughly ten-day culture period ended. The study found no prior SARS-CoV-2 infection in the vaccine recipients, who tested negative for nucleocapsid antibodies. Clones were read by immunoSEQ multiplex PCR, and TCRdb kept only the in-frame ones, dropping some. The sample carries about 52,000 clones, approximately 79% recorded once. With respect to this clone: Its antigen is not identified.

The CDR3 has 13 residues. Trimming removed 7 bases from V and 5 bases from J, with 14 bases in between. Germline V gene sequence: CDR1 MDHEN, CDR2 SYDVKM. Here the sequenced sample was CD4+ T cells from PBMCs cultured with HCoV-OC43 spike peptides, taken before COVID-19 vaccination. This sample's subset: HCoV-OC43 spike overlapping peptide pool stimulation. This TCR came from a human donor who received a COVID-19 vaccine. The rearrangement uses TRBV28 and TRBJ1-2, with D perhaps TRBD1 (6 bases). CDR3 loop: CASTQGWGYGYTF. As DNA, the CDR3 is TGTGCCAGCACTCAGGGGTGGGGGTATGGCTACACCTTC.